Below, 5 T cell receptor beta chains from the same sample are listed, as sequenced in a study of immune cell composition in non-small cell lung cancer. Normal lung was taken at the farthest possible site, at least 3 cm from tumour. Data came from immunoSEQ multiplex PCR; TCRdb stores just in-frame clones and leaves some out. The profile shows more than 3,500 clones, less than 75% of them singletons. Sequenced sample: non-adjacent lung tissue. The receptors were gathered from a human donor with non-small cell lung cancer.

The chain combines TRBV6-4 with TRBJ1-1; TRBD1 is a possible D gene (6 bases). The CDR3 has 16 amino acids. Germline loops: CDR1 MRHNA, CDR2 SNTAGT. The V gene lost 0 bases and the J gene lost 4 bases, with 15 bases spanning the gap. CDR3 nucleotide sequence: TGTGCCAGCAGTGACTCCGGGGCAGGAGGGGGCACTGAAGCTTTCTTT. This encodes CASSDSGAGGGTEAFF.

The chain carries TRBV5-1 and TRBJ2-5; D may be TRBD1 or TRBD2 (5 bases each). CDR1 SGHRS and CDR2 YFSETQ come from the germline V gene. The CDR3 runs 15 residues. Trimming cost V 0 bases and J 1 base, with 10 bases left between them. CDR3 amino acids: CASSLGQGPQETQYF. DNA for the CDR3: TGCGCCAGCAGCTTGGGGCAGGGACCCCAAGAGACCCAGTACTTC.

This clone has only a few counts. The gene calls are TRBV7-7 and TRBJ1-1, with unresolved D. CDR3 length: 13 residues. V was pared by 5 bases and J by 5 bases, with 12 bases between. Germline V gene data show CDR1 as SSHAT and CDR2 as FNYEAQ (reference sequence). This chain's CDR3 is CASSPVSGTEAFF. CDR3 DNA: TGTGCCAGCAGCCCCGTGAGTGGAACTGAAGCTTTCTTT.

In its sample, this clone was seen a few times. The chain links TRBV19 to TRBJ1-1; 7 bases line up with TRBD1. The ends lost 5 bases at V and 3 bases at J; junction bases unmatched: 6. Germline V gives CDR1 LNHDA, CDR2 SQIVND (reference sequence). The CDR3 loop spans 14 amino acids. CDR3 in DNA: TGTGCCAGTAGTCAACAGGGGATTGACACTGAAGCTTTCTTT. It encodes CASSQQGIDTEAFF. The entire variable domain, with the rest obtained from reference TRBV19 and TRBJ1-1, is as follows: DGGITQSPKYLFRKEGQNVTLSCEQNLNHDAMYWYRQDPGQGLRLIYYSQIVNDFQKGDIAEGYSVSREKKESFPLTVTSAQKNPTAFYLCASSQQGIDTEAFFGQGTRLTVV.

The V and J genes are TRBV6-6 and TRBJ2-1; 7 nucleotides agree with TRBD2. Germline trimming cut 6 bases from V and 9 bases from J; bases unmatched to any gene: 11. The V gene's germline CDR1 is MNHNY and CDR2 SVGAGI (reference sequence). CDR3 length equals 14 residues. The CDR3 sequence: CASSPHTSATEQFF. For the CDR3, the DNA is TGTGCCAGCAGCCCACACACTAGCGCTACTGAGCAGTTCTTC.